This T cell receptor beta chain derives from a study of blood T cell repertoires in COVID-19. About the research overall: Both acute and convalescent COVID-19 samples were obtained from the United States, Italy and Spain. From T cells, B-cell-depleted T cells, or PBMCs came the material, which was cDNA or gDNA.

This clone occurred a few times. Original processing notes: Nucleated cell number was recorded as an estimate derived from reference gene primer amplification. TCRdb's copy holds only in-frame clones and misses some; the assay was immunoSEQ multiplex PCR. V, J and clone size reflect that table, while D and trimming were determined from the DNA. The table shows 95,000 to 150,000 clones, with about 80% occurring only once. Between the trimmed V and J ends, which lost 6 bases and 6 bases, there was a span of 14 bases. This CDR3 is 13 amino acids long. CDR1 KGHSH and CDR2 LQKENI come from the germline V gene.

The sample was peripheral blood. This TCR was recovered from a man between 60 and 75 years old with active or convalescent COVID-19. This chain connects TRBV18 to TRBJ1-1, with D perhaps matching TRBD1 (5 bases). CDR3 in DNA: TGTGCCAGCTCTTCGGGGGTGTTCGCTGAAGCTTTCTTT. Amino acids: CASSSGVFAEAFF.